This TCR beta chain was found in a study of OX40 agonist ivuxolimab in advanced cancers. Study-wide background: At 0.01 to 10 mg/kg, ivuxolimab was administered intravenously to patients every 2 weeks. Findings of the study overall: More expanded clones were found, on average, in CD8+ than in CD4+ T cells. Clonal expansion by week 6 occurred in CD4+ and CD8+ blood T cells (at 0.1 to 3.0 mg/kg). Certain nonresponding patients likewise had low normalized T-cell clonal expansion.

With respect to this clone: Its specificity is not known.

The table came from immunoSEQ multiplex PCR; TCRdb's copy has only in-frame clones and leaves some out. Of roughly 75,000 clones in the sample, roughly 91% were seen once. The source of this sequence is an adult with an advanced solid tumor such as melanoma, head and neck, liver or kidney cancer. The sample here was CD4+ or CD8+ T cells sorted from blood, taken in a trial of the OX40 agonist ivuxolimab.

This chain's CDR3 is CASSQGQGRGDTQYF. In DNA, the CDR3 is TGTGCCAGCAGCCAAGGGCAGGGACGGGGCGATACGCAGTATTTT. The chain joins TRBV4-2 to TRBJ2-3; D might be TRBD1 or TRBD2, each matching 5 bases. The CDR3 consists of 15 residues. Between the trimmed V and J ends, which lost 1 base and 6 bases, there was a span of 14 bases. CDR1 LGHNA and CDR2 YNFKEQ come from the germline V gene.